Following are 25 T cell receptor beta chains from one sample sequenced in a study of blood T cells in healthy people across ages (dated by TCRdb to between 2014 and 2017). The receptor library was made with 5' RACE. TCRdb shows the sequencer as Illumina HiSeq 2500. A second PCR of roughly 6 to 11 cycles was run with a J-beta primer mix and a sample-barcoded 5' primer. TCRdb's own reprocessing of the public reads used fastp at Q25 and MiXCR and kept productive beta chains. Every CDR3 protein is listed once, alongside the most common genes and DNA of its rows. In all, the sample holds 700,000 to 950,000 distinct CDR3 sequences, and 58% of those were seen once. The ten largest clones capture about 20% of the sample. Sequenced material: blood. These receptors all stem from a man in his thirties or forties in good health.

The chain carries TRBV14 and TRBJ2-5, with no clear D. The V and J ends lost 1 base and 2 bases respectively, with 8 bases between them. This CDR3 region has 14 residues. The germline CDR1 and CDR2 sequences are SGHDN and FVKESK. CDR3 coding DNA: TGTGCCAGCAGCCAAGGGAGCTATCAAGAGACCCAGTACTTC. It translates to CASSQGSYQETQYF.

The rearrangement links TRBV24-1 to TRBJ2-1, with D uncertain. Germline V gene sequence: CDR1 KGHDR, CDR2 SFDVKD. The V end was cut by 9 bases, the J end by 5 bases, with 28 bases between. This CDR3 spans 18 amino acids. CDR3 protein: CATFRHHSPNDPNNEQFF. CDR3 in DNA: TGTGCCACCTTCCGACATCACTCCCCCAACGATCCAAACAATGAGCAGTTCTTC.

This rearrangement joins TRBV12-3 or TRBV12-4 to TRBJ2-5, with TRBD1 matching 7 bases. CDR3 size: 14 residues. V lost 3 bases, J lost 11 bases, and 12 bases stayed unmatched. The CDR3 coding sequence is TGTGCCAGCAGTTTTGACAGGGCGCTTTGGGAGCAGTACTTC. Translated: CASSFDRALWEQYF.

The chain uses TRBV29-1 and TRBJ2-3; weak D call: TRBD2 (5 bases). With 6 bases removed from V and 2 bases from J, the gap between germline ends came to 9 bases. Germline CDR1 reads SQVTM; CDR2 reads ANQGSEA. This CDR3 comprises 12 residues. CDR3 region: CSVAADTDTQYF. CDR3 DNA sequence: TGCAGCGTGGCAGCGGACACAGATACGCAGTATTTT.

The CDR3 DNA reads as TGTGCCAGCAGTCAAACCCCGGACACTCTCGAGCAGTACTTC. Its protein product is CASSQTPDTLEQYF. V is TRBV6-5 and J is TRBJ2-7, with TRBD1 as a possible D gene (5 bases). The CDR3 has 14 amino acids. Germline loops: CDR1 MNHEY, CDR2 SVGAGI. The V end lost 5 bases, the J end lost 6 bases, and 17 bases lay between the germline ends.

The gene calls are TRBV2 and TRBJ2-7, with a weak D call TRBD1 (5 bases). The CDR3 has 15 amino acids. Trimming removed 7 bases from V and 2 bases from J, with 18 bases in between. Germline V gene sequence: CDR1 SNHLY, CDR2 FYNNEI. For the CDR3, the DNA is TGTGCCAGCACTCCGACGTGGGTAGGGGCCTACGAGCAGTACTTC. Encoded protein: CASTPTWVGAYEQYF.

The genes are TRBV20-1 and TRBJ2-7, with D possibly matching TRBD2 (6 bases). The CDR3 is made up of 15 amino acids. V lost 2 bases, J lost 4 bases, and 18 bases lay in between. Germline V lookup: CDR1 DFQATT, CDR2 SNEGSKA (reference sequence). The DNA of the CDR3 is TGCAGTGCTAGAACTAGCAGGAGTCCTTTTTACGAGCAGTACTTC. It codes for CSARTSRSPFYEQYF.

The chain joins TRBV20-1 to TRBJ1-2, with D perhaps matching TRBD1 (5 bases). V shed 4 bases and J shed 4 bases, with 16 bases lying between them. The V gene's germline CDR1 is DFQATT and CDR2 SNEGSKA (reference sequence). The CDR3 runs to 14 residues. The CDR3 spells CSAIQVTTIYGYTF. The CDR3 region has the DNA TGCAGTGCTATACAGGTCACCACCATCTATGGCTACACCTTC.

This clonotype was detected a few times. The rearrangement uses TRBV13 and TRBJ2-7; 10 bases line up with TRBD1. Germline values: CDR1 PRHDT, CDR2 FYEKMQ (reference sequence). V dropped 4 bases and J dropped 2; count of bases not matched to a gene: 5. CDR3 length equals 15 residues. CDR3 DNA: TGTGCCAGCAGCTCTGCGGGGACAGGGGCCTACGAGCAGTACTTC. This encodes CASSSAGTGAYEQYF.

This clonotype has a handful of counts. The V call is TRBV6-2 or TRBV6-3, the J call TRBJ2-7; unclear D gene. Germline values: CDR1 MNHEY, CDR2 SVGEGT. The CDR3 runs to 14 residues. Trimming cost V 1 base and J 4 bases, with 11 bases left between them. In nucleotides, the CDR3 is TGTGCCAGCAGTTACTTAGATCGATCGTACGAGCAGTACTTC. Amino acids: CASSYLDRSYEQYF.

This chain uses TRBV20-1 with TRBJ2-1, with 7 bases that match TRBD2. Germline lookup yields CDR1 DFQATT and CDR2 SNEGSKA (reference sequence). The V and J ends lost 0 bases and 4 bases, in that order; junction bases with no gene match: 6. This CDR3 spans 15 amino acids. This CDR3 reads CSARDRLAVYNEQFF. CDR3 nucleotides: TGCAGTGCTAGAGATCGCCTAGCGGTTTACAATGAGCAGTTCTTC.

The chain employs TRBV4-1 and TRBJ1-1; D remains unclear. The germline CDR1 and CDR2 sequences are MGHRA and YSYEKL. V gave up 0 bases and J gave up 0 bases, with 8 bases separating them. The CDR3 extends over 15 amino acids. The CDR3 here is CASSQELYLNTEAFF. The CDR3 DNA is TGCGCCAGCAGCCAAGAATTGTACTTGAACACTGAAGCTTTCTTT.

V is TRBV30 and J is TRBJ2-5; D might be TRBD2 (6 bases). The CDR3 totals 10 residues. Germline V lookup: CDR1 GTSNPN, CDR2 SVGIG (reference sequence). Between the trimmed V and J ends, which lost 6 bases and 13 bases, there was a span of 15 bases. The CDR3 loop is CACRTTGLYF. The CDR3 DNA is TGTGCCTGCAGGACTACCGGTTTGTACTTC.

The chain uses TRBV7-6 and TRBJ2-1; 8 bases align to TRBD2. The CDR3 covers 14 residues. Per the germline V gene, CDR1 is SGHVS and CDR2 is FNYEAQ. The DNA for the CDR3 is TGTGCTACGCGGGTAGCGGGAAGGGGCAATGAGCAGTTCTTC. Translated, it gives CATRVAGRGNEQFF.

The J gene is TRBJ2-5, the V gene TRBV29-1; 7 bases map to TRBD2. The end of the DNA fits TRBJ2-7 better, so the J call may be wrong. Per germline, CDR1 SQVTM and CDR2 ANQGSEA. This CDR3 is 11 amino acids long. CDR3 sequence: CSWGEGHEQYF. The DNA of the CDR3 is TGCAGCTGGGGGGAGGGACACGAGCAGTACTTC.

This clonotype was seen more than once but under ten times. V usage is TRBV29-1 and J usage is TRBJ2-5; the D gene is possibly TRBD1 (6 bases). Germline V gene data show CDR1 as SQVTM and CDR2 as ANQGSEA. CDR3 size: 15 residues. V lost 0 bases and J 4 bases, leaving 15 bases between the germline ends. CDR3 loop: CSVEDRGHLLETQYF. CDR3 DNA sequence: TGCAGCGTTGAAGATCGGGGACACCTCTTAGAGACCCAGTACTTC.

The J gene is TRBJ2-1, the V gene TRBV6-5; possible D gene TRBD2, 5 bases. CDR3 length: 15 residues. Trimming stripped 0 bases from V and 5 bases from J, with 11 bases between. Germline CDR1 and CDR2: MNHEY and SVGAGI. DNA of the CDR3: TGTGCCAGCAGTTACTCTGCTAGCCCCAACAATGAGCAGTTCTTC. Translating it yields CASSYSASPNNEQFF.

The CDR3 DNA reads as TGCAGTGCTAGAGAGGAAACAGACTATGGCTACACCTTC. Protein product: CSAREETDYGYTF. The rearrangement joins TRBV20-1 to TRBJ1-2; no clear D gene. Per the germline V gene, CDR1 is DFQATT and CDR2 is SNEGSKA (reference sequence). V was shortened by 0 bases and J by 3 bases, with 8 bases between the two germline ends. The CDR3 is 13 amino acids.

The chain employs TRBV7-9 and TRBJ2-1; 8 bases are shared with TRBD2. The CDR3 totals 12 residues. Germline V CDR1 and CDR2: SEHNR, FQNEAQ (reference sequence). V lost 6 bases to trimming and J lost 13 bases; unmatched junction nucleotides: 8. The DNA for the CDR3 is TGTGCCAGCAGTGTTCAGCGGGAGCTCCAGTTCTTC. Translating gives CASSVQRELQFF.

The chain employs TRBV20-1 and TRBJ2-1, with TRBD1 matching over 8 bases. This CDR3 is 17 amino acids long. Trimming removed 5 bases from V and 6 bases from J; junction bases left unmatched: 18. Germline values: CDR1 DFQATT, CDR2 SNEGSKA (reference sequence). The CDR3 coding sequence is TGCAGTGCTTTCATAGGTGGGAGAGGAGGGACAGGCAATGAGCAGTTCTTC. This gives the protein CSAFIGGRGGTGNEQFF.

This sequence joins TRBV28 and TRBJ2-6; the D is unclear. Germline CDR1 MDHEN, CDR2 SYDVKM. V lost 7 bases to trimming and J lost 4 bases, with 8 bases between them. The CDR3 is made up of 13 amino acids. CDR3 loop: CASTPRGANVLTF. The DNA for the CDR3 is TGTGCCAGCACCCCTCGGGGGGCCAACGTCCTGACTTTC.

Only a few counts were recorded for this clonotype. The chain couples TRBV6-5 to TRBJ2-7, with 8 bases aligning to TRBD2. Germline CDR1 and CDR2: MNHEY and SVGAGI. V trimming: 6 bases; J trimming: 2 bases; junction bases outside the gene matches: 6. The length of the CDR3 is 14 residues. In DNA form, the CDR3 reads TGTGCCAGCAGCTCTCCGGGACTAGCCTACGAGCAGTACTTC. Its translation is CASSSPGLAYEQYF.

The J gene is TRBJ2-3, the V gene TRBV7-2, with 7 bases that match TRBD2. CDR1 is SGHTA, CDR2 FQGNSA, per germline. The V gene end was trimmed by 5 bases and the J gene end by 5 bases; junction bases not matched to a gene: 10. The CDR3 totals 15 residues. Written as DNA, the CDR3 is TGTGCCAGCAGCCAGCCGGGAGGAGGGAGAGATACGCAGTATTTT. Translation gives CASSQPGGGRDTQYF.

V and J are TRBV5-6 and TRBJ1-2, with D unclear. Germline-derived CDR1 and CDR2 are SGHDT and YYEEEE. V was shortened by 6 bases and J by 3 bases, with 15 bases between the two germline ends. The CDR3 loop spans 14 amino acids. CDR3 amino acids: CASISSGDDYGYTF. The DNA for the CDR3 is TGTGCCAGCATCTCATCTGGAGACGACTATGGCTACACCTTC.

This rearrangement joins TRBV7-9 to TRBJ2-7; 9 bases line up with TRBD1. CDR1 SEHNR and CDR2 FQNEAQ come from the germline V gene (reference sequence). The CDR3 loop spans 13 amino acids. V shed 4 bases, J shed 6 bases, and the junction held 4 bases outside the gene matches. Here the CDR3 reads CASSSGQGSEQYF. In nucleotides, the CDR3 is TGTGCCAGCAGCTCAGGACAGGGGAGCGAGCAGTACTTC.